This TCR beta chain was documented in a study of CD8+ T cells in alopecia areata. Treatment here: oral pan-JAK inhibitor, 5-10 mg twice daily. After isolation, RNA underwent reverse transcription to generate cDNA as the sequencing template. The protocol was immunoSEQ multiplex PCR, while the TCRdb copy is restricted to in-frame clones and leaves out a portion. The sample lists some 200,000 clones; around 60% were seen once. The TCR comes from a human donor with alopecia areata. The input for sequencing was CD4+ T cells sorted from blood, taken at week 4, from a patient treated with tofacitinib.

As DNA, the CDR3 is TGTGCCAGCAGCTCTCAGACTAGCACAGATACGCAGTATTTT. It is translated as CASSSQTSTDTQYF. V gene TRBV11-3 combines with J gene TRBJ2-3; D is unclear. From germline, CDR1 is SGHNT and CDR2 YENEEA. V gave up 4 bases and J gave up 0 bases, with 8 bases separating them. This CDR3 spans 14 amino acids.